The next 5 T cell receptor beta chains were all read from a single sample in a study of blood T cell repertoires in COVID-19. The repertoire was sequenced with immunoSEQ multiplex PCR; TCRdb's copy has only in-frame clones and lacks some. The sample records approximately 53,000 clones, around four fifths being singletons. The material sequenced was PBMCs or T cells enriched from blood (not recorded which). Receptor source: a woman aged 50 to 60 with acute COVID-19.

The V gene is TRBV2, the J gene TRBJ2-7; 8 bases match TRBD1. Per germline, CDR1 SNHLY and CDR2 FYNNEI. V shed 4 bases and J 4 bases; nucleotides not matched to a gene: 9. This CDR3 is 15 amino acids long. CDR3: CASSGTYRGNYEQYF. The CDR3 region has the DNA TGTGCCAGCAGTGGAACGTACAGGGGGAATTACGAGCAGTACTTC.

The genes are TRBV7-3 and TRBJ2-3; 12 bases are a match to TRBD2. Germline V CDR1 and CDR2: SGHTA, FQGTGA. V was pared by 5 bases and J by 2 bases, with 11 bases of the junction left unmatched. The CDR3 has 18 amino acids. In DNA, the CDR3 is TGTGCCAGCAGCCTAAACCTCGGGACTAGCGGGCTCACAGATACGCAGTATTTT. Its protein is CASSLNLGTSGLTDTQYF.

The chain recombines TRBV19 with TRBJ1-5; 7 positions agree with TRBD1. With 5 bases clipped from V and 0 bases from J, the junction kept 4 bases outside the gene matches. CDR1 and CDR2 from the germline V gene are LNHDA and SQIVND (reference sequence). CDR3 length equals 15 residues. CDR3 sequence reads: CASSLGQYSNQPQHF. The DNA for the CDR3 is TGTGCCAGTAGTCTGGGACAGTATAGCAATCAGCCCCAGCATTTT.

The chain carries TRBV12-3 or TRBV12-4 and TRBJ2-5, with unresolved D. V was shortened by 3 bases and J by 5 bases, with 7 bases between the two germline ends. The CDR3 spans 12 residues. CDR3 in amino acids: CASSFDTETQYF. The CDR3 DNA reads TGTGCCAGCAGTTTCGACACGGAGACCCAGTACTTC.

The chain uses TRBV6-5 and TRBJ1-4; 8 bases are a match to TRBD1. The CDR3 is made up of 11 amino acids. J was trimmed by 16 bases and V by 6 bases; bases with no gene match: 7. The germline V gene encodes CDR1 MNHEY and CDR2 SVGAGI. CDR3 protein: CASRGGDRWFF. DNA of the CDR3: TGTGCCAGCAGGGGAGGGGACAGGTGGTTTTTT.